This T cell receptor (beta chain) originates from a study of blood T cell repertoires in COVID-19. Study summary: Specimens from acute and convalescent COVID-19 originated in the United States, Italy and Spain. PBMCs, B-cell-depleted T cells, or T cells provided the cDNA or gDNA that made up the material.

As handled by the study authors: Nucleated cell counts were estimated from reference gene primer amplification. The repertoire was sequenced with immunoSEQ multiplex PCR; TCRdb's copy has only in-frame clones and lacks some. Clone size and V and J calls were adopted from that table, with D and trimming inferred from the DNA. This table has roughly 170,000 clones, roughly nine tenths appearing once. The CDR3 spans 14 residues. V was clipped by 4 bases and J by 2 bases; unmatched bases: 0. Germline-derived CDR1 and CDR2 are SNHLY and FYNNEI. A word on this clone: Other DNA sequences in the same sample also yield this CDR3.

The chain couples TRBV2 to TRBJ1-5; 9 bases are shared with TRBD1. The sequence derives from an older man with active or convalescent COVID-19. The sample was peripheral blood. As DNA, the CDR3 is TGTGCCAGCAGTGGGACAGGGGGCAATCAGCCCCAGCATTTT. Its protein is CASSGTGGNQPQHF.